This T cell receptor (beta chain) came from a study of T cell responses to AZD1222 COVID-19 vaccine. Findings of the study overall: Donors were largely white British and mainly female; clonal diversity was possibly underestimated. It was only after the peak T cell response that any repertoires were sampled. Vaccination with two AZD1222 doses was followed by a rise in Spike-specific TCR breadth and depth.

Assay used: immunoSEQ multiplex PCR; TCRdb lists only in-frame clones, some missing. The profile shows about 100,000 clones, about 88% of them singletons. CDR3 length: 11 amino acids. Germline V CDR1 and CDR2: MNHEY, SMNVEV (reference sequence). The germline V and J ends were trimmed by 8 bases and 5 bases, with 9 bases remaining between them. The table lists this clone with a count of one. Its specificity is unknown. This receptor was obtained from an adult in good health. V is TRBV27 and J is TRBJ1-2; D ambiguous. Specimen: peripheral blood, collected on day 0 of AZD1222 vaccination. CDR3 in DNA: TGTGCCAGCGCCGGGTTGTATGGCTACACCTTC. Its translation: CASAGLYGYTF.